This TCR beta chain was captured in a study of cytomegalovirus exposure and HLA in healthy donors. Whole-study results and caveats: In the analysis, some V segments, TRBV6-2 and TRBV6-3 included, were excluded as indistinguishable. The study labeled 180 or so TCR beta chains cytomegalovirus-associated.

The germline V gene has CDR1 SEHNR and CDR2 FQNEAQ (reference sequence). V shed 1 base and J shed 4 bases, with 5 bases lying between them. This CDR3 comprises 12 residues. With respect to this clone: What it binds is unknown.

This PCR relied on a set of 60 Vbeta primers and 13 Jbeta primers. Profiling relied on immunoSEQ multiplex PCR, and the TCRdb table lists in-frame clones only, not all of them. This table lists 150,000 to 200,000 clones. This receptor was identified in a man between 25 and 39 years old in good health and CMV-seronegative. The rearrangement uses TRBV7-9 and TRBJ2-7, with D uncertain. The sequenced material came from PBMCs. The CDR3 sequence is CASSLDKYEQYF. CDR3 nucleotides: TGTGCCAGCAGCTTAGACAAGTACGAGCAGTACTTC. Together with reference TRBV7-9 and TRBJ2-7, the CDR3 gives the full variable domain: DTGVSQNPRHKITKRGQNVTFRCDPISEHNRLYWYRQTLGQGPEFLTYFQNEAQLEKSRLLSDRFSAERPKGSFSTLEIQRTEQGDSAMYLCASSLDKYEQYFGPGTRLTVT.